A single sample is the source of the 27 T cell receptor beta chains below, sequenced in a study of blood T cell repertoires in COVID-19 (dated by TCRdb to the early 2020s). To prepare the library, the immunoSEQ multiplex PCR assay was applied. Held by TCRdb, this immuneACCESS table contains in-frame sequences only and omits some clones. Under half of the omission traces to an unresolved V gene where checked; the cause of the rest is unknown. The sample data list fewer than 180,000 clones, and roughly 84% of these were observed just once. The top ten clones comprise roughly 2% of the sample. Material: peripheral blood. These receptors were collected from a man between 65 and 79 years old with acute or convalescent COVID-19.

The CDR3 DNA reads TGTGCCAGCAGCAGACAGGGTAGAGAGACCCAGTACTTC. Protein product: CASSRQGRETQYF. J is TRBJ2-5 and V is TRBV7-9; TRBD1 aligns across 7 bases. This CDR3 spans 13 amino acids. In germline, CDR1 is SEHNR, CDR2 FQNEAQ (reference sequence). J lost 4 bases, V lost 5 bases, and 4 bases had no gene match.

The chain uses TRBV5-4 and TRBJ2-1; a weak D match, TRBD1 (6 bases). The V gene lost 0 bases and the J gene lost 10 bases, with 14 bases spanning the gap. The CDR3 spans 14 residues. Germline-derived CDR1 and CDR2 are SGHNT and YYREEE (reference sequence). CDR3 in amino acids: CASSLERTEGEQFF. In DNA, the CDR3 is TGTGCCAGCAGCTTGGAACGGACAGAGGGGGAGCAGTTCTTC.

The J gene is TRBJ1-6, the V gene TRBV15, with 7 bases lining up with TRBD1. Germline CDR1 and CDR2: LNHNV and YYDKDF (reference sequence). Trimming cost V 3 bases and J 0 bases; bases outside gene matches: 11. The CDR3 is 19 amino acids. The CDR3 here is CATSSPRGDRHSYNSPLHF. The CDR3, as DNA: TGTGCCACCAGCAGTCCTAGGGGGGACAGACACTCCTATAATTCACCCCTCCACTTT.

The rearrangement links TRBV7-2 to TRBJ2-5, with a weak D call TRBD1 (5 bases). Trimming took 3 bases from V and 5 from J, leaving 10 bases between them. CDR3 length: 13 residues. CDR1 and CDR2 from the germline V gene are SGHTA and FQGNSA. The CDR3 spells CASSLQGYETQYF. The CDR3 DNA reads TGTGCCAGCAGCTTGCAGGGTTATGAGACCCAGTACTTC.

This rearrangement joins TRBV19 to TRBJ2-7, with D possibly TRBD1 on 6 matching bases. Germline V gene data show CDR1 as LNHDA and CDR2 as SQIVND (reference sequence). The CDR3 covers 17 residues. Trimming pared 3 bases from V and 0 bases from J, leaving 18 bases between. Here the CDR3 DNA reads TGTGCCAGTAGTATTGCCTTGGACAGAACTTTCTCCTACGAGCAGTACTTC. Protein: CASSIALDRTFSYEQYF.

The chain uses TRBV29-1 and TRBJ1-1; 9 nucleotides align to TRBD1. CDR3 length: 16 amino acids. V lost 3 bases and J lost 5; bases outside the gene matches: 13. CDR1 is SQVTM, CDR2 ANQGSEA, per germline. CDR3 DNA: TGCAGCGTTGACCGTACCCCGGGGACAGGGAGGACTGAAGCTTTCTTT. Translated: CSVDRTPGTGRTEAFF.

J is TRBJ2-2 and V is TRBV19, with TRBD1 matching 9 bases. Trimming at V came to 5 bases and at J to 5 bases, leaving 12 bases not matched to a gene. The CDR3 is made up of 17 amino acids. The germline CDR1 and CDR2 sequences are LNHDA and SQIVND (reference sequence). CDR3 sequence (DNA): TGTGCCAGTAGTCGGTCGGGGGGACAGGGAAAGACCGGGGAGCTGTTTTTT. It is translated as CASSRSGGQGKTGELFF.

This clone was seen only a few times. V and J are TRBV5-1 and TRBJ2-3, with 11 bases that match TRBD2. CDR3 size: 16 residues. Germline trimming cut 2 bases from V and 3 bases from J; bases unmatched to any gene: 5. Germline assignment: CDR1 SGHRS and CDR2 YFSETQ. CDR3 DNA sequence: TGCGCCAGCAGCTTAACTAGCGGGGGAAAGACAGATACGCAGTATTTT. Encoded protein: CASSLTSGGKTDTQYF.

This clone was recorded at least ten times. The V and J genes are TRBV27 and TRBJ1-6, with a tentative D call TRBD1 (5 bases). Germline CDR1 and CDR2: MNHEY and SMNVEV (reference sequence). Trimming stripped 3 bases from V and 5 bases from J, with 8 bases between. This CDR3 contains 14 residues. The DNA for the CDR3 is TGTGCCAGCAGTTTCAGGGCAAATAATTCACCCCTCCACTTT. Encoded protein: CASSFRANNSPLHF.

The V call is TRBV28, the J call TRBJ1-4, with a tentative D call TRBD1 (6 bases). This CDR3 is 16 amino acids long. Deletions cut 6 bases from V and 7 bases from J, with 21 bases between. The germline V gene encodes CDR1 MDHEN and CDR2 SYDVKM. CDR3 amino acids: CASRSYRAGLGEKLFF. Here the CDR3 DNA reads TGTGCCAGCAGGTCCTACAGGGCAGGTCTCGGTGAAAAACTGTTTTTT.

This clone was detected a few times. The chain employs TRBV11-2 and TRBJ1-2, with TRBD1 identical over 7 bases. The V gene's germline CDR1 is SGHAT and CDR2 FQNNGV. The CDR3 has 12 amino acids. The trim removed 5 bases at V and 5 bases at J, leaving 2 bases unmatched. Here the CDR3 reads CASSQQGYGYTF. CDR3 in DNA: TGTGCCAGCAGCCAACAGGGGTATGGCTACACCTTC.

This chain uses TRBV10-3 with TRBJ2-3, with D possibly matching TRBD1 (6 bases). V dropped 6 bases and J dropped 3 bases, with 16 bases sitting between them. From germline, CDR1 is ENHRY and CDR2 SYGVKD. The length of the CDR3 is 15 residues. The CDR3 spells CAIRSRNQGTDTQYF. The CDR3 region has the DNA TGTGCCATCAGGTCGAGGAATCAGGGGACAGATACGCAGTATTTT.

The gene calls are TRBV11-3 and TRBJ2-2, with D possibly TRBD1 on 6 matching bases. The CDR3 is made up of 14 amino acids. Germline CDR1 and CDR2: SGHNT and YENEEA. Trimming shortened V by 0 bases and J by 4 bases, and 6 bases separated the two germline ends. CDR3 sequence (DNA): TGTGCCAGCAGCTTAGAAGGGGGCACCGGGGAGCTGTTTTTT. Translation: CASSLEGGTGELFF.

This clone occurred once. The chain carries TRBV15 and TRBJ2-7, with D perhaps TRBD2 (6 bases). The CDR3 spans 14 residues. Germline V gene sequence: CDR1 LNHNV, CDR2 YYDKDF (reference sequence). The V end was cut by 6 bases, the J end by 0 bases, with 12 bases between. DNA of the CDR3: TGTGCCACCAGGTGGGGGGACTTCTCCTACGAGCAGTACTTC. It codes for CATRWGDFSYEQYF.

The chain uses TRBV5-1 and TRBJ1-2, with 9 bases that match TRBD1. Germline V gene sequence: CDR1 SGHRS, CDR2 YFSETQ. The CDR3 sequence is 15 residues long. With 0 bases clipped from V and 2 bases from J, the junction kept 2 bases outside the gene matches. CDR3 bases: TGCGCCAGCAGCTTGGCCGGGACAGGGAACTATGGCTACACCTTC. Translating it yields CASSLAGTGNYGYTF.

This sequence joins TRBV9 and TRBJ1-3; D is perhaps TRBD1 (5 bases). Trimming removed 0 bases from V and 2 bases from J, with 24 bases in between. Germline V gene sequence: CDR1 SGDLS, CDR2 YYNGEE. The CDR3 spans 20 residues. CDR3 nucleotides: TGTGCCAGCAGCGTAGTAGCCCTTGGGGCATGGGGTGGCGCTGGAAACACCATATATTTT. Its protein product is CASSVVALGAWGGAGNTIYF.

CDR3 bases: TGTGCCAGCAGTGAAGATCAGCGACGGGACCAAGAGACCCAGTACTTC. The encoded protein is CASSEDQRRDQETQYF. The J gene is TRBJ2-5, the V gene TRBV6-1; D not resolved. Germline-derived CDR1 and CDR2 are MNHNS and SASEGT. The CDR3 length is 16 residues. V lost 1 base to trimming and J lost 0 bases, with 12 bases between them.

The CDR3 sequence: CASIADSLKNIQYF. The CDR3, as DNA: TGTGCCAGCATCGCGGACAGTCTGAAAAACATTCAGTACTTC. V is TRBV28 and J is TRBJ2-4; possible D gene TRBD1, 6 bases. V lost 7 bases and J lost 4, with 14 bases in between. The CDR3 loop spans 14 amino acids. Germline loops: CDR1 MDHEN, CDR2 SYDVKM.

The chain employs TRBV10-3 and TRBJ2-5, with D perhaps matching TRBD2 (5 bases). CDR1 is ENHRY, CDR2 SYGVKD, per germline. Trimming cost V 0 bases and J 5 bases, with 19 bases left between them. The CDR3 loop spans 17 amino acids. The CDR3 region is CAISESLDPRTRETQYF. CDR3 DNA: TGTGCCATCAGTGAGTCATTGGACCCAAGAACTAGGGAGACCCAGTACTTC.

J is TRBJ2-7 and V is TRBV6-5; 10 bases are a match to TRBD1. CDR3 size: 15 residues. V lost 6 bases to trimming and J lost 4 bases; unmatched junction nucleotides: 9. CDR1 is MNHEY and CDR2 is SVGAGI in the germline V gene. The CDR3 coding sequence is TGTGCCAGCAGGGGAGGACAGGGGGAATGGTACGAGCAGTACTTC. It specifies CASRGGQGEWYEQYF.

The V call is TRBV19, the J call TRBJ1-2; maybe TRBD1 (5 bases). V was cut by 0 bases and J by 5 bases, with 19 bases left in between. Germline lookup yields CDR1 LNHDA and CDR2 SQIVND (reference sequence). The length of the CDR3 is 17 residues. CDR3 coding DNA: TGTGCCAGTAGTATAGATCTATCGGCAGGGTTGTCTTATGGCTACACCTTC. As protein: CASSIDLSAGLSYGYTF. Supplemented by reference TRBV19 and TRBJ1-2, the full variable domain reads DGGITQSPKYLFRKEGQNVTLSCEQNLNHDAMYWYRQDPGQGLRLIYYSQIVNDFQKGDIAEGYSVSREKKESFPLTVTSAQKNPTAFYLCASSIDLSAGLSYGYTFGSGTRLTVV.

This clone rates as medium-sized. This rearrangement joins TRBV9 to TRBJ2-2, with 9 bases that match TRBD1. V shed 0 bases, J shed 5 bases, and the junction held 5 bases outside the gene matches. The germline CDR1 and CDR2 sequences are SGDLS and YYNGEE. CDR3 size: 16 residues. CDR3 nucleotides: TGTGCCAGCAGCGTAGATGGAGGACAGGGGACCGGGGAGCTGTTTTTT. Residues: CASSVDGGQGTGELFF.

The chain employs TRBV14 and TRBJ2-4, with TRBD2 as a possible D gene (6 bases). The V gene's germline CDR1 is SGHDN and CDR2 FVKESK. This CDR3 contains 16 residues. Trimming took off 1 base at V and 4 bases at J, with 14 bases between the two ends. CDR3 protein: CASSQGGASVKNIQYF. The CDR3 region has the DNA TGTGCCAGCAGCCAAGGCGGGGCGTCGGTAAAAAACATTCAGTACTTC.

The chain employs TRBV5-1 and TRBJ2-3; 15 nucleotides agree with TRBD2. This CDR3 is built from 19 residues. The germline CDR1 and CDR2 sequences are SGHRS and YFSETQ. Germline trimming cut 0 bases from V and 0 bases from J; bases unmatched to any gene: 5. CDR3 in amino acids: CASSLVGLAGGMSTDTQYF. The DNA for the CDR3 is TGCGCCAGCAGCTTGGTGGGACTAGCGGGGGGTATGAGCACAGATACGCAGTATTTT.

This chain uses TRBV1 with TRBJ2-7; the D call TRBD2 from the table was never checked on the DNA. TRBV1 is a pseudogene. The CDR3 spans 10 residues. For the CDR3, the DNA is TGCACCAGCAACCCGGGACTAGTGGCTGTC. Protein product: CTSNPGLVAV.

In this sample, this clone turned up a few times. The J gene is TRBJ2-2, the V gene TRBV7-9; 8 bases line up with TRBD2. This CDR3 region has 17 residues. From germline, CDR1 is SEHNR and CDR2 FQNEAQ (reference sequence). J was trimmed by 3 bases and V by 4 bases; bases with no gene match: 10. The CDR3 DNA reads as TGTGCCAGCAGCTACCCGAGGTCGGGAGGGTACACCGGGGAGCTGTTTTTT. Amino acid sequence: CASSYPRSGGYTGELFF. Filled out from reference TRBV7-9 and TRBJ2-2, the complete variable domain reads DTGVSQNPRHKITKRGQNVTFRCDPISEHNRLYWYRQTLGQGPEFLTYFQNEAQLEKSRLLSDRFSAERPKGSFSTLEIQRTEQGDSAMYLCASSYPRSGGYTGELFFGEGSRLTVL.

V gene TRBV28 combines with J gene TRBJ2-1; 15 bases agree with TRBD2. There are 20 residues in the CDR3. Unmatched junction bases numbered 17, after V lost 3 bases and J lost 8 bases. Germline CDR1 MDHEN, CDR2 SYDVKM. The CDR3 bases are TGTGCCAGCAGTTTCCCCTCCTGGACTAGCGGGAGGGCCATGAACTATGAGCAGTTCTTC. Its translation: CASSFPSWTSGRAMNYEQFF.